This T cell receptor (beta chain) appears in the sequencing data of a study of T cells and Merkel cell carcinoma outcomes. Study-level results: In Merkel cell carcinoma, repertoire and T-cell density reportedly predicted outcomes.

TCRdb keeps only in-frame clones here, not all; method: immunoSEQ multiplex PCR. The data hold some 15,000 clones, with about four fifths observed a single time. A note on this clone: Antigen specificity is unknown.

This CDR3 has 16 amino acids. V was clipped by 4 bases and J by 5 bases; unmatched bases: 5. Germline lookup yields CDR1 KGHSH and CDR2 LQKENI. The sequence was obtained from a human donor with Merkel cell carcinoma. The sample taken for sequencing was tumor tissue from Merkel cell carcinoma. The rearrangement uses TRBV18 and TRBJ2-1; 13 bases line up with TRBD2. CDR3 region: CASSLLAGGLNNEQFF. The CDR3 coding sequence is TGTGCCAGCTCACTACTAGCGGGAGGGCTGAACAATGAGCAGTTCTTC.